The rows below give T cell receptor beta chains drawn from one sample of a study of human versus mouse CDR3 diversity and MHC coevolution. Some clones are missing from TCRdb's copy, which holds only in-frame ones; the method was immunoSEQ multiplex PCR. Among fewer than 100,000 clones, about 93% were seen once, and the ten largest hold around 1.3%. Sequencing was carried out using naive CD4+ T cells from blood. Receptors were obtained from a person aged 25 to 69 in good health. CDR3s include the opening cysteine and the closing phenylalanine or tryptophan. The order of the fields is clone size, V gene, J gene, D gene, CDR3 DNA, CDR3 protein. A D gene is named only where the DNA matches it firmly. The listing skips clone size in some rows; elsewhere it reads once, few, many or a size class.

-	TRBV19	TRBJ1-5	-	TGTGCCAGTAGTAAACAGGCTCAGCCCCAGCATTTT	CASSKQAQPQHF
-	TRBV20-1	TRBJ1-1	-	TGCAGTGCATATGTGAACACTGAAGCTTTCTTT	CSAYVNTEAFF
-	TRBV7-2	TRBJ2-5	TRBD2	TGTGCCAGCAGCTTAAGGCGGACTAGCGGAGTTGGGGAGACCCAGTACTTC	CASSLRRTSGVGETQYF
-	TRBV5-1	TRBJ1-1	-	TGCGCCAGCAGCACCGACGGGGGGCGCGGAGCTTTCTTT	CASSTDGGRGAFF
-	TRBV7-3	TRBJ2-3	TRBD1	TGTGCCAGCAGCCGACAGGGGGTGGTAGATACGCAGTATTTT	CASSRQGVVDTQYF
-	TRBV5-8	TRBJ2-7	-	TGTGCCAGCAGCTTGCAAGGACAGAAGTTCTACGAGCAGTACTTC	CASSLQGQKFYEQYF
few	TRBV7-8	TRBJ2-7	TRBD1	TGTGCCAGCAGCTCGACAGGGGGATCCTACGAGCAGTACTTC	CASSSTGGSYEQYF
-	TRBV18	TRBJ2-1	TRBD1	TGTGCCAGCTCACCCATGACAGGGGAAGGGGTTTACAATGAGCAGTTCTTC	CASSPMTGEGVYNEQFF
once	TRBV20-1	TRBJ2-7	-	TGCAGTGCGCAGGGGTTGTACGAGCAGTACTTC	CSAQGLYEQYF
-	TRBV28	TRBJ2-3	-	TGTGCCAGCAGTTTACGACAGGGAGGAGCAGATACGCAGTATTTT	CASSLRQGGADTQYF
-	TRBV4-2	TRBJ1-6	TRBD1	TGTGCCAGCAGCCAAGGATCCGGGACAGGGGATTCACCCCTCCACTTT	CASSQGSGTGDSPLHF
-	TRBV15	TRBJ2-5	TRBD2	TGTGCCACCAGCAGAGATCCAGCGGGGGGCCTTGGAGAGACCCAGTACTTC	CATSRDPAGGLGETQYF
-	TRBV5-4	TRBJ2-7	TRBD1	TGTGCCAGCAGTCCCCCCGTGGGACAGGCCTACGAGCAGTACTTC	CASSPPVGQAYEQYF
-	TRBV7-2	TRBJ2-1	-	TGTGCCAGCAGCTTAGATCCAGGCTCCTACAATGAGCAGTTCTTC	CASSLDPGSYNEQFF
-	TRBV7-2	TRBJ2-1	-	TGTGCCAGCAGCTTAGACCTACTTGATAATGAGCAGTTCTTC	CASSLDLLDNEQFF
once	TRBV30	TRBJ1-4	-	TGTGCCCGGCGGGGGGTTGGGGAAAAACTGTTTTTT	CARRGVGEKLFF
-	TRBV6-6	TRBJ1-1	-	TGTGCCAGCACCGGAGGGGCTGAAGCTTTCTTT	CASTGGAEAFF
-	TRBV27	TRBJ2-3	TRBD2	TGTGCCAGCAGGAGGACTAGCGGGACCCTAGATACGCAGTATTTT	CASRRTSGTLDTQYF
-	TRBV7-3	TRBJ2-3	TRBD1	TGTGCCAGCAGCCCGGACAGGGGCACAGATACGCAGTATTTT	CASSPDRGTDTQYF
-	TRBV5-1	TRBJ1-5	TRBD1	TGCGCCAGCAGCTTTGGGACAGATAATCAGCCCCAGCATTTT	CASSFGTDNQPQHF
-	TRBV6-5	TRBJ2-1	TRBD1	TGTGCCAGCAGTCCTGACAGGGGGCCCTACAATGAGCAGTTCTTC	CASSPDRGPYNEQFF
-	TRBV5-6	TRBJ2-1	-	TGTGCCAGCAGCTTGGCCGGGGGAGGCTACAATGAGCAGTTCTTC	CASSLAGGGYNEQFF
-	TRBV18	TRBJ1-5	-	TGTGCCAGCTCACCACGGGCCAAGCGGAGCACTTGGGCTCAGCCCCAGCATTTT	CASSPRAKRSTWAQPQHF
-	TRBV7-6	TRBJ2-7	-	TGTGCCAGCAGCCGAACTAGTCCTACCTACGAGCAGTACTTC	CASSRTSPTYEQYF
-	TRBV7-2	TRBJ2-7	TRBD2	TGTGCCAGCAGCCGGACTAGCGGGATAGTATCCTACGAGCAGTACTTC	CASSRTSGIVSYEQYF
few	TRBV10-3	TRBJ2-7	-	TGTGCCATCAGTGGTCTAGGGGACGAGCAGTACTTC	CAISGLGDEQYF
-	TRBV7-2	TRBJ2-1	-	TGTGCCAGCAGCCTGACTAGTAATGAGCAGTTCTTC	CASSLTSNEQFF
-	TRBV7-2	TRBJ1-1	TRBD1	TGTGCCAGCAGCTTACAGGGGGCGAGGACTGAAGCTTTCTTT	CASSLQGARTEAFF
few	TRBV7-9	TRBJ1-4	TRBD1	TGTGCCAGCAGCTTGAAGGGACAGATTAATGAAAAACTGTTTTTT	CASSLKGQINEKLFF
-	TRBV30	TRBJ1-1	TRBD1	TGTGCCTGGGGCAGGGGGGAGACTGAAGCTTTCTTT	CAWGRGETEAFF
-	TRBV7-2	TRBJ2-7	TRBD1	TGTGCCAGCAGCGGGGGACAGAGCTACGAGCAGTACTTC	CASSGGQSYEQYF
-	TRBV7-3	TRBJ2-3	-	TGTGCCAGCAGCCCGACAGGAACAGATACGCAGTATTTT	CASSPTGTDTQYF
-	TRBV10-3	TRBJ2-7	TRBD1	TGTGCCATCAGCCAAAGACAGGGGGCCTACGAGCAGTACTTC	CAISQRQGAYEQYF
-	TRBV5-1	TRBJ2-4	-	TGCGCCAGCAGCTTGGAACCAGGGGTAGAAAACATTCAGTACTTC	CASSLEPGVENIQYF
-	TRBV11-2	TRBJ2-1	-	TGTGCCAGCAGCCAAGGACAGTACAATGAGCAGTTCTTC	CASSQGQYNEQFF
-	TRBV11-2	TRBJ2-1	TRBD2	TGTGCCAGCAGCTTAGACGGACTAGCGGGAGGTGGTGAGCAGTTCTTC	CASSLDGLAGGGEQFF
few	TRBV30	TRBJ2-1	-	TGTGCCCAAGAGCGAGGGGACAAGTTTTCCTACAATGAGCAGTTCTTC	CAQERGDKFSYNEQFF
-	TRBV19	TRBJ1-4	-	TGTGCCAGTACCGACGGATCTACAGATGAAAAACTGTTTTTT	CASTDGSTDEKLFF
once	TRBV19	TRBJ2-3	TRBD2	TGTGCCAGTAGTCTGGGGGTAGCGGGGCCCGGGGATACGCAGTATTTT	CASSLGVAGPGDTQYF
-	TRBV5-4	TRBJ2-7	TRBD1	TGTGCCAGCAGCATGGGACAGGGGGCCTCCTACGAGCAGTACTTC	CASSMGQGASYEQYF
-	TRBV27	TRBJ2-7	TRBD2	TGTGCCAGCAGTTTGGGGCGGGAGGGCCAGGGTTACGAGCAGTACTTC	CASSLGREGQGYEQYF
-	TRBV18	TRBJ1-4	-	TGTGCCAGCTCATTGGCAGGGGAGGAAAAACTGTTTTTT	CASSLAGEEKLFF
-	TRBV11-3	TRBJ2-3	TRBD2	TGTGCCAGCAGCTTAGAAAGCGGGGCAGATACGCAGTATTTT	CASSLESGADTQYF
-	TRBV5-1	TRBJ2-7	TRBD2	TGCGCCAGCAGCTTGGCAACCGGGACTAGCGCTTACGAGCAGTACTTC	CASSLATGTSAYEQYF
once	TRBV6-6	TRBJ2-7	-	TGTGCCAGCAGGAGACTCCAGGAGGGCTACGAGCAGTACTTC	CASRRLQEGYEQYF
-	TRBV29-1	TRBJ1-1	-	TGCAGCGTTCTGGACAGAACGAACACTGAAGCTTTCTTT	CSVLDRTNTEAFF
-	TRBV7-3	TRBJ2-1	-	TGTGCCAGCAGCTTAATGGGCAGGGCATATAATGAGCAGTTCTTC	CASSLMGRAYNEQFF
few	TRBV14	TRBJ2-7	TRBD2	TGTGCCAGCAGCCAAGGACTAGCGGGACCCTACGAGCAGTACTTC	CASSQGLAGPYEQYF
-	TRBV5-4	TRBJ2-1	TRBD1	TGTGCCAGCAGCTTGGGTCAGGGGGATTACAATGAGCAGTTCTTC	CASSLGQGDYNEQFF
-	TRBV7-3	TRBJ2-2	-	TGTGCCAGCAGGCTAACAGCCACCGGGGAGCTGTTTTTT	CASRLTATGELFF
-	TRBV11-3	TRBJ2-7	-	TGTGCCAGCAGCTTGGGGGGGCCAGGGACTTCCTACGAGCAGTACTTC	CASSLGGPGTSYEQYF
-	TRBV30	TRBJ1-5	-	TGTGCCTGGACCAGGGACGGGGGAGATCAGCCCCAGCATTTT	CAWTRDGGDQPQHF